This T cell receptor (beta chain) was found in a study of blood T cell repertoires in COVID-19. The method was immunoSEQ multiplex PCR; TCRdb's version includes in-frame clones alone and lacks a portion of them. Of fewer than 350,000 clones listed, about 87% are singletons. The germline V gene has CDR1 SGHRS and CDR2 YFSETQ. The CDR3 is made up of 17 amino acids. J gave up 10 bases and V 0 bases, and 8 bases lay outside the gene matches. Sequencing was carried out using peripheral blood. This TCR came from a woman younger than 45 with COVID-19, enrolled during active disease. The chain couples TRBV5-1 to TRBJ2-1; 15 bases are a match to TRBD2. CDR3 bases: TGCGCCAGCAGCTTGGCCTTAGGACTAGCGGGGGGGAAGGAGCAGTTCTTC. Its protein is CASSLALGLAGGKEQFF.